One and the same sample provided the 27 T cell receptor beta chains below, sequenced in a study of Ad26.COV2.S vaccination and SARS-CoV-2 variants. Documented treatment: roughly 19 received Ad26.COV2.S at low or high dose, single or two shots; 5 received placebo; per-sample allocation not given. The investigators took samples on day 63 after the first vaccine or placebo injection. The protocol was immunoSEQ multiplex PCR, while the TCRdb copy is restricted to in-frame clones and leaves out a portion. The sample lists about 680,000 clones, about 90% occurring once. The starting material was peripheral blood, obtained in a trial of Ad26.COV2.S vaccine versus placebo. The receptors originated from a person between 18 and 65 years old who received the Ad26.COV2.S COVID-19 vaccine or a placebo.

The V gene is TRBV5-1, the J gene TRBJ2-6, with D possibly being TRBD2 (7 bases). The germline gives CDR1 SGHRS, CDR2 YFSETQ. This CDR3 region has 16 residues. V lost 4 bases to trimming and J lost 1 base, with 12 bases between them. The CDR3 sequence: CASSPRGLSGANVLTF. DNA of the CDR3: TGCGCCAGCAGCCCCAGGGGACTATCTGGGGCCAACGTCCTGACTTTC.

This chain uses TRBV7-6 with TRBJ2-3; no clear D gene. Germline assignment: CDR1 SGHVS and CDR2 FNYEAQ. The CDR3 consists of 13 residues. V was clipped by 6 bases and J by 4 bases, with 11 bases between them. The CDR3 DNA sequence: TGTGCCAGCAGTCTATATAAGGCAGATACGCAGTATTTT. Encoded protein: CASSLYKADTQYF.

V and J are TRBV19 and TRBJ1-2, with D possibly TRBD1 on 6 matching bases. Germline CDR1 LNHDA, CDR2 SQIVND (reference sequence). The CDR3 length is 12 residues. Trimming pared 5 bases from V and 4 bases from J, leaving 8 bases between. CDR3 nucleotide sequence: TGTGCCAGTAGTCGGACAGCCTATGGCTACACCTTC. This translates into CASSRTAYGYTF.

V usage is TRBV11-2 and J usage is TRBJ2-7; no firm D call. The length of the CDR3 is 13 residues. V lost 2 bases to trimming and J lost 3 bases, with 8 bases between them. Germline CDR1 and CDR2: SGHAT and FQNNGV. CDR3 amino acids: CASSLLVNYEQYF. The CDR3 DNA is TGTGCCAGCAGCTTACTAGTTAACTACGAGCAGTACTTC.

This chain uses TRBV9 with TRBJ2-2, with a tentative D call TRBD1 (6 bases). This CDR3 comprises 14 residues. V was trimmed by 0 bases and J by 6 bases, leaving 9 bases between them. The germline V gene has CDR1 SGDLS and CDR2 YYNGEE. The CDR3 region is CASSVGGPSGELFF. CDR3 DNA: TGTGCCAGCAGCGTAGGGGGGCCTTCCGGGGAGCTGTTTTTT.

The rearrangement uses TRBV7-9 and TRBJ2-3; 8 positions match TRBD2. CDR3 length equals 18 residues. CDR1 and CDR2 (germline): SEHNR, FQNEAQ (reference sequence). The trim removed 5 bases at V and 4 bases at J, leaving 17 bases unmatched. The CDR3: CASSPRQAGAVRADTQYF. CDR3 bases: TGTGCCAGCAGCCCAAGACAAGCGGGGGCTGTCCGTGCAGATACGCAGTATTTT.

The CDR3 reads CASSRSGGHEQYF. The CDR3 DNA is TGTGCCAGCAGCCGATCAGGGGGCCACGAGCAGTACTTC. This rearrangement joins TRBV6-2 or TRBV6-3 to TRBJ2-7; TRBD1 matches at 8 bases. This CDR3 is 13 amino acids long. The germline gives CDR1 MNHEY, CDR2 SVGEGT. The V segment lost 6 bases and the J segment 5 bases; nucleotides outside the gene matches: 6.

The chain couples TRBV30 to TRBJ2-1, with unresolved D. CDR3 length equals 12 residues. Trimming removed 3 bases at V and 8 bases at J, with 11 bases between. The V gene's germline CDR1 is GTSNPN and CDR2 SVGIG (reference sequence). CDR3: CAWSPPVDEQFF. CDR3 nucleotides: TGTGCCTGGAGCCCGCCGGTCGATGAGCAGTTCTTC.

This chain joins TRBV4-3 and TRBJ2-1, with 8 bases aligning to TRBD2. Germline V gives CDR1 LGHNA, CDR2 YSLEER. The CDR3 has 18 residues. V lost 0 bases and J lost 3; bases outside the gene matches: 10. The CDR3 loop is CASSQDPPRGGNYNEQFF. CDR3 nucleotide sequence: TGCGCCAGCAGCCAAGACCCCCCCCGGGGGGGTAACTACAATGAGCAGTTCTTC.

The rearrangement links TRBV30 to TRBJ2-7; D unresolved. The germline gives CDR1 GTSNPN, CDR2 SVGIG (reference sequence). V lost 1 base and J lost 4, with 11 bases in between. CDR3 length equals 13 residues. The CDR3 DNA sequence: TGTGCCTGGAGTGCCCCCCGAGGTTACGAGCAGTACTTC. This encodes CAWSAPRGYEQYF.

The chain has TRBV5-8 and TRBJ1-4; D not resolved. The CDR3 loop spans 14 amino acids. The germline V gene has CDR1 SGHTS and CDR2 YDEGEE. Trimming removed 5 bases from V and 4 bases from J, with 12 bases in between. The CDR3 DNA reads TGTGCCAGCAGTTTCGACGGTGATAATGAAAAACTGTTTTTT. This translates into CASSFDGDNEKLFF.

The DNA for the CDR3 is TGTGCCAGCAGTGAGCGCTATGGGGGCTCTGAAGCTTTCTTT. Translated: CASSERYGGSEAFF. The chain couples TRBV25-1 to TRBJ1-1, with D perhaps TRBD1 (6 bases). V was trimmed by 3 bases and J by 6 bases, leaving 14 bases between them. Per the germline V gene, CDR1 is MGHDK and CDR2 is SYGVNS. The CDR3 length is 14 residues.

V usage is TRBV6-6 and J usage is TRBJ1-2, with TRBD1 matching over 9 bases. Germline loops: CDR1 MNHNY, CDR2 SVGAGI (reference sequence). The CDR3 runs 14 residues. Trimming cost V 2 bases and J 4 bases; bases outside gene matches: 2. In DNA form, the CDR3 reads TGTGCCAGCAGTTACGACAGGGGGACCTATGGCTACACCTTC. This codes for CASSYDRGTYGYTF.

The chain couples TRBV29-1 to TRBJ2-7, with D possibly called TRBD1 or TRBD2 (6 bases each). Trimming pared 4 bases from V and 4 bases from J, leaving 14 bases between. CDR3 length equals 13 residues. Germline lookup yields CDR1 SQVTM and CDR2 ANQGSEA. CDR3 residues: CSVGVGGPYEQYF. The CDR3 DNA follows: TGCAGCGTTGGGGTAGGGGGGCCTTACGAGCAGTACTTC.

V is TRBV24-1 and J is TRBJ2-2; 10 bases agree with TRBD2. V was pared by 9 bases and J by 4 bases, with 4 bases of the junction left unmatched. The CDR3 loop spans 14 amino acids. Germline V gives CDR1 KGHDR, CDR2 SFDVKD. CDR3 sequence (DNA): TGTGCCACCGGTTCTAGCGGGGGCACCGGGGAGCTGTTTTTT. It encodes CATGSSGGTGELFF.

The gene calls are TRBV5-1 and TRBJ2-7, with 9 bases aligning to TRBD2. V lost 3 bases and J lost 0; bases outside the gene matches: 1. The germline V gene has CDR1 SGHRS and CDR2 YFSETQ. CDR3 length equals 14 residues. CDR3 DNA: TGCGCCAGCAGCTGGACTAGCGCCTCCTACGAGCAGTACTTC. Translation: CASSWTSASYEQYF.

The gene calls are TRBV6-6 and TRBJ1-1, with a weak D call TRBD1 (5 bases). V was cut by 2 bases and J by 6 bases, with 13 bases left in between. There are 14 residues in the CDR3. CDR1 MNHNY and CDR2 SVGAGI come from the germline V gene (reference sequence). CDR3 sequence reads: CASSYPPRVPEAFF. The CDR3, as DNA: TGTGCCAGCAGTTACCCCCCCAGGGTCCCTGAAGCTTTCTTT.

The chain is built from TRBV5-3 and TRBJ2-5; TRBD2 agrees at 13 bases. TRBV5-3 is flagged as an ORF with uncertain function. V lost 2 bases to trimming and J lost 4 bases; unmatched junction nucleotides: 11. The CDR3 runs 18 residues. The CDR3 protein is CARSLQQGTSGTRETQYF. The CDR3 region has the DNA TGTGCCAGAAGCTTACAACAGGGGACTAGCGGGACGCGAGAGACCCAGTACTTC.

The chain links TRBV10-1 to TRBJ2-3; TRBD1 matches at 10 bases. Germline V gives CDR1 WNHNN, CDR2 SYGVQD (reference sequence). After removal of 9 bases from V and 4 bases from J, the junction contained 4 bases not matched to a gene. The CDR3 is made up of 13 amino acids. The CDR3 bases are TGCGCCAGTCGGGGACAGGGGTCAGATACGCAGTATTTT. Translated, it gives CASRGQGSDTQYF.

V usage is TRBV25-1 and J usage is TRBJ2-7; D gene unclear. CDR3 length: 13 residues. Trimming took off 2 bases at V and 3 bases at J, with 8 bases between the two ends. Germline V gene lookup returns CDR1 MGHDK and CDR2 SYGVNS. CDR3 region: CASSERGHYEQYF. The CDR3 bases are TGTGCCAGCAGTGAACGAGGTCACTACGAGCAGTACTTC.

V usage is TRBV30 and J usage is TRBJ2-7; a possible D gene is TRBD1 (6 bases). The V end lost 0 bases, the J end lost 3 bases, and 30 bases lay between the germline ends. Per germline, CDR1 GTSNPN and CDR2 SVGIG (reference sequence). This CDR3 is 20 amino acids long. In DNA form, the CDR3 reads TGTGCCTGGAGTGTACTGGGCTCGAGAACAGGGTTTGAGGGTAGCTACGAGCAGTACTTC. It codes for CAWSVLGSRTGFEGSYEQYF.

The chain has TRBV5-1 and TRBJ2-3; 8 bases align to TRBD2. The CDR3 contains 17 residues. The trim removed 0 bases at V and 5 bases at J, leaving 11 bases unmatched. Germline V gene lookup returns CDR1 SGHRS and CDR2 YFSETQ. The CDR3: CASSLAGQRELGDTQYF. CDR3 DNA: TGCGCCAGCAGCTTGGCCGGTCAGCGGGAGCTGGGAGATACGCAGTATTTT.

This rearrangement joins TRBV11-2 to TRBJ1-1; no reliable D call. The ends were cut back, 4 bases at V and 4 bases at J, with 22 bases in the middle. CDR1 and CDR2 (germline): SGHAT, FQNNGV. This CDR3 is 17 amino acids long. CDR3 nucleotides: TGTGCCAGCAGCTCACCACGCCCGAATCACGACTCCACTGAAGCTTTCTTT. Protein sequence: CASSSPRPNHDSTEAFF.

The rearrangement uses TRBV30 and TRBJ1-5, with TRBD1 as a possible D gene (5 bases). This CDR3 has 14 amino acids. The V and J ends lost 4 bases and 4 bases respectively, with 14 bases between them. In germline, CDR1 is GTSNPN, CDR2 SVGIG (reference sequence). Written as DNA, the CDR3 is TGTGCCTGGAATAAGTACAGGTCAAATCAGCCCCAGCATTTT. Translated: CAWNKYRSNQPQHF.

V gene TRBV6-5 combines with J gene TRBJ2-5; no firm D call. Germline CDR1 is MNHEY and CDR2 is SVGAGI. The CDR3 extends over 14 amino acids. Trimming took 0 bases from V and 3 from J, leaving 8 bases between them. CDR3 in DNA: TGTGCCAGCAGTTACTCGACGGAAAAAGAGACCCAGTACTTC. Protein sequence: CASSYSTEKETQYF.

J is TRBJ2-2 and V is TRBV24-1; D is possibly TRBD1 (6 bases). The length of the CDR3 is 13 residues. The germline V and J ends were trimmed by 9 bases and 2 bases, with 9 bases remaining between them. The germline CDR1 and CDR2 sequences are KGHDR and SFDVKD. In nucleotides, the CDR3 is TGTGCCACCCAGGGGCCCAACACCGGGGAGCTGTTTTTT. It specifies CATQGPNTGELFF.

The chain carries TRBV7-8 and TRBJ2-6, with 9 bases identical to TRBD1. With V trimmed by 5 bases and J by 0 bases, 8 bases remained unmatched. The CDR3 spans 18 residues. Germline V gene sequence: CDR1 SGHVS, CDR2 FQNEAQ. As DNA, the CDR3 is TGTGCCAGCAGCCCCTGGACAGGGGTCTTCTCTGGGGCCAACGTCCTGACTTTC. Encoded protein: CASSPWTGVFSGANVLTF.